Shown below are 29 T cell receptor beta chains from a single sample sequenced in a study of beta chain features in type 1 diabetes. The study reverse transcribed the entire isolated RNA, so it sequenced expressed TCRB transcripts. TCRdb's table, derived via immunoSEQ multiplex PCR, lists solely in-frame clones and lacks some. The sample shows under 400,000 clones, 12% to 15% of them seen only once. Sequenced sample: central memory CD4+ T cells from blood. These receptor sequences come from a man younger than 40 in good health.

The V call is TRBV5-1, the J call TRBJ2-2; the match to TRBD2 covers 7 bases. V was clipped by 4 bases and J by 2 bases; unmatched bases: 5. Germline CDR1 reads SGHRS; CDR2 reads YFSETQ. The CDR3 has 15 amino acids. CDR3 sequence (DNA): TGCGCCAGCAGCCTATCTAGCGGAAACACCGGGGAGCTGTTTTTT. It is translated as CASSLSSGNTGELFF.

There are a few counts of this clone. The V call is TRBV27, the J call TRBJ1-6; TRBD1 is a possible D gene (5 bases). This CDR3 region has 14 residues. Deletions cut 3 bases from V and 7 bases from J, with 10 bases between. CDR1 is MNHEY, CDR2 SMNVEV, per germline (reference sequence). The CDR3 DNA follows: TGTGCCAGCAGTTTTTTGCAGGGCAATTCACCCCTCCACTTT. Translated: CASSFLQGNSPLHF.

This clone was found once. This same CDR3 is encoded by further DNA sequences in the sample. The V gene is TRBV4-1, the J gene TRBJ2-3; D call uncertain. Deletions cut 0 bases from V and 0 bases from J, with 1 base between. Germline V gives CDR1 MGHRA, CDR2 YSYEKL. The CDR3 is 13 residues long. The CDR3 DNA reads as TGCGCCAGCAGCCAAGATAGCACAGATACGCAGTATTTT. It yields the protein CASSQDSTDTQYF.

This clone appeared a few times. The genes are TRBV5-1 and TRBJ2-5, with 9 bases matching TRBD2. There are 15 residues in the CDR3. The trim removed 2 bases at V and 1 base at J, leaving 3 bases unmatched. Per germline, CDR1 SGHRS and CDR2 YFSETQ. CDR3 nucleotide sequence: TGCGCCAGCAGCTTCCAGCGGGAGGTCCAAGAGACCCAGTACTTC. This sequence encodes CASSFQREVQETQYF.

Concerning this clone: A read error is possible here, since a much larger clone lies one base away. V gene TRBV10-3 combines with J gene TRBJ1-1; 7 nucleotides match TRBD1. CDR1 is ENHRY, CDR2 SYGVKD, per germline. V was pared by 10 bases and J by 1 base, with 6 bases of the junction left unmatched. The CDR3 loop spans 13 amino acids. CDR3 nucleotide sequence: TGTGCCAGCAGCAGACAGGGGAACACTGAAGCTTTCTTT. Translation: CASSRQGNTEAFF.

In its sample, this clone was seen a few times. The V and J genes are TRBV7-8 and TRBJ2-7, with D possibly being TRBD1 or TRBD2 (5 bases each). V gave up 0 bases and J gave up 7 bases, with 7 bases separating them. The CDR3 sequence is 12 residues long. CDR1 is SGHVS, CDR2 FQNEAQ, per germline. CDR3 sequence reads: CASSLARGEQYF. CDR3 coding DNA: TGTGCCAGCAGCTTAGCGAGGGGAGAGCAGTACTTC.

CDR3 sequence: CASRIGDTQYF. The CDR3 nucleotides read TGTGCCAGCCGAATAGGAGATACGCAGTATTTT. This chain joins TRBV27 and TRBJ2-3; the D is unclear. The CDR3 consists of 11 residues. Looked up from germline, CDR1 is MNHEY and CDR2 is SMNVEV (reference sequence). The V end was cut by 8 bases, the J end by 5 bases, with 8 bases between.

This CDR3 reads CAWSTGTVTDTQYF. The CDR3 DNA follows: TGTGCCTGGAGTACCGGGACAGTCACAGATACGCAGTATTTT. V gene TRBV30 combines with J gene TRBJ2-3; 7 bases map to TRBD1. Unmatched junction bases numbered 4, after V lost 2 bases and J lost 2 bases. Per germline, CDR1 GTSNPN and CDR2 SVGIG (reference sequence). The CDR3 length is 14 residues.

This CDR3 is CASSRGNAVTDTQYF. CDR3 in DNA: TGTGCCAGCAGCCGAGGAAATGCCGTAACAGATACGCAGTATTTT. The rearrangement uses TRBV14 and TRBJ2-3; no clear D gene. This CDR3 comprises 15 residues. Trimming removed 4 bases at V and 3 bases at J, with 14 bases between. CDR1 is SGHDN and CDR2 is FVKESK in the germline V gene. The variable domain in full, with the rest retrieved from reference TRBV14 and TRBJ2-3, is EAGVTQFPSHSVIEKGQTVTLRCDPISGHDNLYWYRRVMGKEIKFLLHFVKESKQDESGMPNNRFLAERTGGTYSTLKVQPAELEDSGVYFCASSRGNAVTDTQYFGPGTRLTVL.

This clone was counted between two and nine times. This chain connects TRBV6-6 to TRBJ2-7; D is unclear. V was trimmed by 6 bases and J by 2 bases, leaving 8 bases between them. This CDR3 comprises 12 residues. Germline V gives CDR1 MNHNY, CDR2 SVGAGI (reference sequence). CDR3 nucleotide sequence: TGTGCCAGCAGCACCGAAACCTACGAGCAGTACGTC. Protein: CASSTETYEQYV.

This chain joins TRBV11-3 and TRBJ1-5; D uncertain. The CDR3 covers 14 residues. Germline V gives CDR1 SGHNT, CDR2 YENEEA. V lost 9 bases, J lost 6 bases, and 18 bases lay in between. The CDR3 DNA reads TGTGCCAGTGTAGGTCAGACAACACTTCAGCCCCAGCATTTT. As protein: CASVGQTTLQPQHF.

The chain's CDR3 is CASSPDTRNTEAFF. Here the CDR3 DNA reads TGTGCCAGCAGCCCTGACACGCGGAACACTGAAGCTTTCTTT. The chain couples TRBV27 to TRBJ1-1; unclear D gene. The CDR3 has 14 residues. Germline V gene lookup returns CDR1 MNHEY and CDR2 SMNVEV (reference sequence). V lost 6 bases and J lost 1, with 12 bases in between.

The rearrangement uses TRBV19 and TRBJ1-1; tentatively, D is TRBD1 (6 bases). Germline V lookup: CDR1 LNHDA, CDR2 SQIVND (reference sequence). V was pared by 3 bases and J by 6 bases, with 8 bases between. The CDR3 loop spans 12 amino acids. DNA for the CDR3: TGTGCCAGTAGTATCAGGGGCGCTGAAGCTTTCTTT. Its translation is CASSIRGAEAFF.

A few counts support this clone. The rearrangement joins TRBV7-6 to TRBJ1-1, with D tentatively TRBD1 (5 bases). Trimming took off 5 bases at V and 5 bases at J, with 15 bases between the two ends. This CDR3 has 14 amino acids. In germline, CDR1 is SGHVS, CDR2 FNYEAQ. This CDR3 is CASSPRDGKTEAFF. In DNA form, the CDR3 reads TGTGCCAGCAGCCCGAGGGACGGTAAGACTGAAGCTTTCTTT.

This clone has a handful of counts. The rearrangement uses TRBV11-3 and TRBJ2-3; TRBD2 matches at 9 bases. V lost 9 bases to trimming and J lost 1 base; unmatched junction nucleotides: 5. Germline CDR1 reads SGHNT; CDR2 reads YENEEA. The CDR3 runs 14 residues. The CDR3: CASRTSAGTDTQYF. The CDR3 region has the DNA TGTGCCAGTCGGACTAGCGCTGGCACAGATACGCAGTATTTT.

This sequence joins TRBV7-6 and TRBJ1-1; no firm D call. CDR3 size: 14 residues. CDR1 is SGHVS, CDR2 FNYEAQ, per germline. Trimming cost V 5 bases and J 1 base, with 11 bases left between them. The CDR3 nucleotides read TGTGCCAGCAGCGCTCGGGGAAAGAACACTGAAGCTTTCTTT. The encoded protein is CASSARGKNTEAFF.

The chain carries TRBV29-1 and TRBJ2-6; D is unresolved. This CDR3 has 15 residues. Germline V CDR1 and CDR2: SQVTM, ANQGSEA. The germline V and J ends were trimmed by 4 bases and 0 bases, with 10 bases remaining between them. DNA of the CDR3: TGCAGCGTTGTCGGTATAACCTCTGGGGCCAACGTCCTGACTTTC. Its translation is CSVVGITSGANVLTF.

CDR3: CASSLETPGAEQYV. The CDR3 nucleotides are TGTGCCAGCAGTCTCGAGACCCCAGGGGCCGAGCAGTACGTC. The rearrangement joins TRBV6-1 to TRBJ2-7; D may be TRBD1 (6 bases). V was cut by 5 bases and J by 6 bases, with 17 bases left in between. The CDR3 covers 14 residues. Germline values: CDR1 MNHNS, CDR2 SASEGT.

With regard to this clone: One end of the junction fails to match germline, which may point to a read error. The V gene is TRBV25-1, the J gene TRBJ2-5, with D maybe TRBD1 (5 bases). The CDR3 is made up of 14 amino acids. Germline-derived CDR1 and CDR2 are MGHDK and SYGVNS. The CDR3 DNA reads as TGTGCCATCAGTGATGGTAAAGGGGAAGAGACCCAGTACTTC. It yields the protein CAISDGKGEETQYF.

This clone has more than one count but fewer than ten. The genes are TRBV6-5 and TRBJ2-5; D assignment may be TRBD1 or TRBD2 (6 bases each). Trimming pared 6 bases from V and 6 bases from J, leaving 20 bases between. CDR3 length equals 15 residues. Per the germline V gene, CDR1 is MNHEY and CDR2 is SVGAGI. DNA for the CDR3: TGTGCCAGCAGCCGGAGGGGGGCTGGGGTTCAGACCCAGTACTTC. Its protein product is CASSRRGAGVQTQYF.

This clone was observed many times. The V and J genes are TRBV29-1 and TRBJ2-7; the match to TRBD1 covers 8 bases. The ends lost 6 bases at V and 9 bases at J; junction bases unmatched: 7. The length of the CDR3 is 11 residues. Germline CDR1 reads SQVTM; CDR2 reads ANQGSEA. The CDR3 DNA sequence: TGCAGCGTGACAGGGGCCTGGGGGCAGTACTTC. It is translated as CSVTGAWGQYF.

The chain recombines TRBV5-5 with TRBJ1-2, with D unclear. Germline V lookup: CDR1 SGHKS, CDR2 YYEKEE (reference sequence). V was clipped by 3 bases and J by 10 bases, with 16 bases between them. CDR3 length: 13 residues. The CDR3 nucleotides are TGTGCCAGCAGCTCGGAGCCGAGGACGGACTACACCTTC. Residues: CASSSEPRTDYTF.

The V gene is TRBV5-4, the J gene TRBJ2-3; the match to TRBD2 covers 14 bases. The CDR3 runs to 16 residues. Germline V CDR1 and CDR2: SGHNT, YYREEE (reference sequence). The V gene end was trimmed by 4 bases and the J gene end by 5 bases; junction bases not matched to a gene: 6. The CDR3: CASSPRLAGGGDTQYF. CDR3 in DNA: TGTGCCAGCAGCCCCCGACTAGCGGGGGGGGGAGATACGCAGTATTTT. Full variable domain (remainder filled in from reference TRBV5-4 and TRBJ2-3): ETGVTQSPTHLIKTRGQQVTLRCSSQSGHNTVSWYQQALGQGPQFIFQYYREEENGRGNFPPRFSGLQFPNYSSELNVNALELDDSALYLCASSPRLAGGGDTQYFGPGTRLTVL.

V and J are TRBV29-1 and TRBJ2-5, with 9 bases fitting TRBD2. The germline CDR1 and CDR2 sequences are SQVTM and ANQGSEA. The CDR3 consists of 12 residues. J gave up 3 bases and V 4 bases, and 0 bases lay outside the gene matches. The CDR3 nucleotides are TGCAGCGTTGCTAGCGGGAAAGAGACCCAGTACTTC. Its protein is CSVASGKETQYF. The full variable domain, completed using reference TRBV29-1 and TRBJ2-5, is SAVISQKPSRDICQRGTSLTIQCQVDSQVTMMFWYRQQPGQSLTLIATANQGSEATYESGFVIDKFPISRPNLTFSTLTVSNMSPEDSSIYLCSVASGKETQYFGPGTRLLVL.

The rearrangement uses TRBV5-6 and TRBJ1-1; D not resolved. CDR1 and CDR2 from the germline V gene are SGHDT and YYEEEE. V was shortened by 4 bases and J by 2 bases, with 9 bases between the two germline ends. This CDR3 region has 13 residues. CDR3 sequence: CASSPRVNTEAFF. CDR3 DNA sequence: TGTGCCAGCAGCCCCCGGGTTAACACTGAAGCTTTCTTT.

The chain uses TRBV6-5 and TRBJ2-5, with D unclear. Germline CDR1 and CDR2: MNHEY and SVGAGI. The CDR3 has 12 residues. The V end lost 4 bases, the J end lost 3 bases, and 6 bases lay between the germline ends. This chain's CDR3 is CASSSSEETQYF. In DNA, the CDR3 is TGTGCCAGCAGTTCGAGTGAAGAGACCCAGTACTTC.

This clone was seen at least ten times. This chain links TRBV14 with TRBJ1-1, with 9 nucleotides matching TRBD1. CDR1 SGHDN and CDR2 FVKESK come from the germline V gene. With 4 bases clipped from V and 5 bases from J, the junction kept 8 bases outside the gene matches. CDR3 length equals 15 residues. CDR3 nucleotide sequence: TGTGCCAGCAGCCTAGGGACAGGGAGACTTACTGAAGCTTTCTTT. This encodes CASSLGTGRLTEAFF.

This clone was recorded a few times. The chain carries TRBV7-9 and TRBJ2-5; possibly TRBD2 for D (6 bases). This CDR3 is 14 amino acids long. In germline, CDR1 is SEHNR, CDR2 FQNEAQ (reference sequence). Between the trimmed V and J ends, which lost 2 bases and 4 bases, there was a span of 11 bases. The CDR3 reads CASSLSIGGETQYF. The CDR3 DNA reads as TGTGCCAGCAGCTTATCCATCGGGGGAGAGACCCAGTACTTC. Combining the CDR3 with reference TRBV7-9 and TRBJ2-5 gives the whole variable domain DTGVSQNPRHKITKRGQNVTFRCDPISEHNRLYWYRQTLGQGPEFLTYFQNEAQLEKSRLLSDRFSAERPKGSFSTLEIQRTEQGDSAMYLCASSLSIGGETQYFGPGTRLLVL.

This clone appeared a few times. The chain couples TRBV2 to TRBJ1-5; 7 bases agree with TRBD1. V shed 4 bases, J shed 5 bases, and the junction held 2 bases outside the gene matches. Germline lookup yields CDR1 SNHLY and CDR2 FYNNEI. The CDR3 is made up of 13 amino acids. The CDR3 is CASSATGDQPQHF. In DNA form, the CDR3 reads TGTGCCAGCAGTGCCACAGGGGATCAGCCCCAGCATTTT.